The 21 T cell receptor beta chains below were found in one sample sequenced in a study of blood T cell repertoires in COVID-19. The protocol was immunoSEQ multiplex PCR, while the TCRdb copy is restricted to in-frame clones and leaves out a portion. The data show 110,000 or so clones, about four fifths seen once. The sample taken for sequencing was peripheral blood. All receptors derive from a woman between 35 and 50 years old with acute or convalescent COVID-19.

This chain joins TRBV2 and TRBJ1-6; 7 bases are a match to TRBD1. The germline V gene encodes CDR1 SNHLY and CDR2 FYNNEI. The CDR3 runs to 17 residues. Trimming took 5 bases from V and 2 from J; bases not matched to a gene: 9. The CDR3 reads CASSLGQTTPYNSPLHF. In DNA, the CDR3 is TGTGCCAGCAGTTTGGGACAGACGACTCCCTATAATTCACCCCTCCACTTT.

The V call is TRBV3-1 (or the pseudogene TRBV3-2), the J call TRBJ2-3; 13 nucleotides agree with TRBD2. The CDR3 contains 15 residues. Germline trimming cut 3 bases from V and 7 bases from J; bases unmatched to any gene: 4. The germline V gene encodes CDR1 LGHDT and CDR2 YNNKEL (reference sequence). CDR3 DNA: TGTGCCAGCAGCCAGGGACTAGCGGGGAGCTATACGCAGTATTTT. It encodes CASSQGLAGSYTQYF.

The chain links TRBV5-1 to TRBJ1-3, with a weak D call TRBD1 (6 bases). The CDR3 runs 17 residues. V was pared by 4 bases and J by 2 bases, with 19 bases between. Germline V gives CDR1 SGHRS, CDR2 YFSETQ. CDR3: CASSRTQGLRAGNTIYF. DNA for the CDR3: TGCGCCAGCAGCCGAACACAGGGTTTGCGAGCTGGAAACACCATATATTTT.

The gene calls are TRBV2 and TRBJ1-4; 7 bases line up with TRBD1. V gave up 8 bases and J gave up 10 bases; unmatched junction bases: 7. The CDR3 contains 12 residues. Germline-derived CDR1 and CDR2 are SNHLY and FYNNEI. The CDR3 loop is CASGEGAGKLFF. In DNA form, the CDR3 reads TGTGCCAGCGGCGAGGGGGCAGGAAAACTGTTTTTT. Full variable domain (outside the CDR3, taken from reference TRBV2 and TRBJ1-4): EPEVTQTPSHQVTQMGQEVILRCVPISNHLYFYWYRQILGQKVEFLVSFYNNEISEKSEIFDDQFSVERPDGSNFTLKIRSTKLEDSAMYFCASGEGAGKLFFGSGTQLSVL.

This chain uses TRBV3-1 (or the pseudogene TRBV3-2) with TRBJ2-7, with a possible D match to TRBD1 (6 bases). The CDR3 loop spans 13 amino acids. Germline lookup yields CDR1 LGHDT and CDR2 YNNKEL (reference sequence). Between the trimmed V and J ends, which lost 4 bases and 1 base, there was a span of 8 bases. The CDR3 reads CASSRTGSYEQYF. CDR3 nucleotides: TGTGCCAGCAGCCGAACAGGGTCCTACGAGCAGTACTTC.

This chain connects TRBV9 to TRBJ2-2; TRBD1 matches 7 bases. This CDR3 region has 15 residues. The ends lost 4 bases at V and 4 bases at J; junction bases unmatched: 7. The germline V gene encodes CDR1 SGDLS and CDR2 YYNGEE. The CDR3, as DNA: TGTGCCAGCAGCCTCCAGGGACAGAGCACCGGGGAGCTGTTTTTT. As protein: CASSLQGQSTGELFF.

This chain connects TRBV2 to TRBJ2-3; no firm D call. The CDR3 length is 13 residues. The V and J ends lost 6 bases and 2 bases respectively, with 9 bases between them. Germline V lookup: CDR1 SNHLY, CDR2 FYNNEI. The CDR3 region is CASSPDYTDTQYF. DNA of the CDR3: TGTGCCAGCAGCCCAGATTACACAGATACGCAGTATTTT.

The chain combines TRBV10-3 with TRBJ2-7; D may be TRBD1 (6 bases). Germline loops: CDR1 ENHRY, CDR2 SYGVKD. Deletions cut 6 bases from V and 3 bases from J, with 15 bases between. The length of the CDR3 is 14 residues. The CDR3 DNA sequence: TGTGCCATCAGGGAAACAGGGTCCCACTACGAGCAGTACTTC. Amino acid sequence: CAIRETGSHYEQYF.

This clone was detected a few times. The gene calls are TRBV6-5 and TRBJ1-6, with D possibly matching TRBD1 (5 bases). The CDR3 totals 14 residues. Trimming cost V 6 bases and J 7 bases, with 13 bases left between them. Germline V gives CDR1 MNHEY, CDR2 SVGAGI. CDR3 DNA sequence: TGTGCCAGCAGAGACAGTACCTCAAATTCACCCCTCCACTTT. This codes for CASRDSTSNSPLHF.

This clone was recorded only once. The chain carries TRBV5-6 and TRBJ2-1, with 11 positions matching TRBD2. The germline V gene has CDR1 SGHDT and CDR2 YYEEEE. The trim removed 4 bases at V and 6 bases at J, leaving 9 bases unmatched. This CDR3 has 16 residues. The CDR3 nucleotides are TGTGCCAGCAGCCTCCGACTAGCGGGGACACCCAATGAGCAGTTCTTC. Translated, it gives CASSLRLAGTPNEQFF.

This clone was recorded once. The chain links TRBV30 to TRBJ1-4; D is unresolved. This CDR3 comprises 15 residues. Germline V gives CDR1 GTSNPN, CDR2 SVGIG (reference sequence). The V and J ends lost 0 bases and 5 bases respectively, with 13 bases between them. CDR3 nucleotides: TGTGCCTGGAGTGTGGGCAACTGGGTGAATGAAAAACTGTTTTTT. Protein product: CAWSVGNWVNEKLFF. The complete variable domain, with remaining parts taken from reference TRBV30 and TRBJ1-4, reads SQTIHQWPATLVQPVGSPLSLECTVEGTSNPNLYWYRQAAGRGLQLLFYSVGIGQISSEVPQNLSASRPQDRQFILSSKKLLLSDSGFYLCAWSVGNWVNEKLFFGSGTQLSVL.

This clone has a single count. At the DNA level, this CDR3 is encoded by other sequences in the same sample as well. The V gene is TRBV19, the J gene TRBJ1-3; D is undetermined. Germline values: CDR1 LNHDA, CDR2 SQIVND (reference sequence). V lost 5 bases, J lost 3 bases, and 5 bases lay in between. CDR3 size: 12 residues. The DNA for the CDR3 is TGTGCCAGTAGTCCCGGTGGAAACACCATATATTTT. Protein product: CASSPGGNTIYF.

The rearrangement links TRBV5-1 to TRBJ1-2; 11 positions agree with TRBD1. The CDR3 sequence is 17 residues long. V trimming: 5 bases; J trimming: 0 bases; junction bases outside the gene matches: 9. CDR1 is SGHRS, CDR2 YFSETQ, per germline. CDR3 region: CASRPGQGAGANYGYTF. Written as DNA, the CDR3 is TGCGCCAGCAGACCCGGACAGGGGGCCGGAGCTAACTATGGCTACACCTTC.

The CDR3 nucleotides are TGTGCCAGCAGCTTCCGCGGGGGGGATACTGAAGCTTTCTTT. Translated, it gives CASSFRGGDTEAFF. J is TRBJ1-1 and V is TRBV7-3; D possibly corresponds to TRBD1 (5 bases). The CDR3 length is 14 residues. Germline assignment: CDR1 SGHTA and CDR2 FQGTGA. V dropped 3 bases and J dropped 5 bases, with 13 bases sitting between them.

This sequence joins TRBV5-6 and TRBJ2-3; no clear D. Trimming pared 3 bases from V and 5 bases from J, leaving 4 bases between. This CDR3 has 11 residues. Germline CDR1 is SGHDT and CDR2 is YYEEEE. DNA of the CDR3: TGTGCCAGCAGCTCTCTAGATACGCAGTATTTT. Translation: CASSSLDTQYF.

The chain combines TRBV19 with TRBJ1-5, with 8 bases lining up with TRBD1. The CDR3 runs to 15 residues. V lost 6 bases and J lost 1; bases outside the gene matches: 5. Germline V gene data show CDR1 as LNHDA and CDR2 as SQIVND (reference sequence). The CDR3 bases are TGTGCCAGTAGGAAGGACAGGGAAAGCAATCAGCCCCAGCATTTT. Translation gives CASRKDRESNQPQHF.

V gene TRBV5-1 combines with J gene TRBJ1-3, with 7 nucleotides matching TRBD1. V lost 0 bases to trimming and J lost 0 bases; unmatched junction nucleotides: 6. The CDR3 totals 17 residues. CDR1 and CDR2 (germline): SGHRS, YFSETQ. The CDR3 nucleotides are TGCGCCAGCAGCTTGGCACCGGGACAGAGCTCTGGAAACACCATATATTTT. It specifies CASSLAPGQSSGNTIYF. Combining the CDR3 with reference TRBV5-1 and TRBJ1-3 gives the whole variable domain KAGVTQTPRYLIKTRGQQVTLSCSPISGHRSVSWYQQTPGQGLQFLFEYFSETQRNKGNFPGRFSGRQFSNSRSEMNVSTLELGDSALYLCASSLAPGQSSGNTIYFGEGSWLTVV.

The genes are TRBV19 and TRBJ2-1; TRBD1 agrees at 8 bases. The V gene's germline CDR1 is LNHDA and CDR2 SQIVND (reference sequence). This CDR3 spans 13 amino acids. V shed 6 bases, J shed 6 bases, and the junction held 4 bases outside the gene matches. The CDR3 protein is CASRRQGINEQFF. In DNA, the CDR3 is TGTGCCAGTAGGCGACAGGGGATCAATGAGCAGTTCTTC.

As to this clone: Other nucleotide sequences from this sample produce the same CDR3. V is TRBV2 and J is TRBJ1-4, with 10 positions matching TRBD1. CDR1 and CDR2 from the germline V gene are SNHLY and FYNNEI. The CDR3 contains 14 residues. V dropped 8 bases and J dropped 8; count of bases not matched to a gene: 8. CDR3 in DNA: TGTGCCAGCTCCCGGGACAGGGGATCCGAAAAACTGTTTTTT. It translates to CASSRDRGSEKLFF.

CDR3 sequence: CASSITGQANEKLFF. CDR3 in DNA: TGTGCCAGTAGTATCACCGGACAGGCTAATGAAAAACTGTTTTTT. The chain has TRBV19 and TRBJ1-4, with TRBD1 matching 7 bases. CDR1 and CDR2 (germline): LNHDA, SQIVND (reference sequence). V lost 3 bases, J lost 3 bases, and 4 bases stayed unmatched. The CDR3 runs to 15 residues.

This chain connects TRBV15 to TRBJ1-2, with 7 nucleotides matching TRBD1. This CDR3 is 19 amino acids long. Germline-derived CDR1 and CDR2 are LNHNV and YYDKDF (reference sequence). Losses at the gene ends were 0 bases for V and 1 base for J; bases not matched to a gene: 14. The CDR3 is CATSRDMATGTAINYGYTF. DNA for the CDR3: TGTGCCACCAGCAGAGATATGGCCACCGGGACAGCAATTAACTATGGCTACACCTTC.